Each of the 10 T cell receptor beta chains below was sequenced from the same sample in a study of T cells in localized non-small cell lung cancer. The data were produced by immunoSEQ multiplex PCR, yet TCRdb's version contains in-frame clones alone and is incomplete. In the table there are more than 7,500 clones, around 90% of which are singletons. Sequenced here: peripheral blood, sampled before any cancer treatment. Source of these receptors: a woman between 35 and 75 years old with stage I squamous cell lung carcinoma.

The genes are TRBV13 and TRBJ2-5; the D is unclear. The germline CDR1 and CDR2 sequences are PRHDT and FYEKMQ (reference sequence). V lost 6 bases and J 3 bases, leaving 5 bases between the germline ends. The length of the CDR3 is 11 residues. This CDR3 reads CASSKEETQYF. The CDR3 coding sequence is TGTGCCAGCAGTAAGGAAGAGACCCAGTACTTC.

V gene TRBV30 combines with J gene TRBJ2-1; tentatively, D is TRBD1 or TRBD2 (5 bases each). Germline lookup yields CDR1 GTSNPN and CDR2 SVGIG (reference sequence). CDR3 length equals 15 residues. Trimming took 5 bases from V and 0 from J, leaving 14 bases between them. The CDR3 is CAWSPGAGSYNEQFF. The CDR3 coding sequence is TGTGCCTGGTCCCCCGGGGCTGGCTCCTACAATGAGCAGTTCTTC.

In its sample, this clone was seen once. The V gene is TRBV7-9, the J gene TRBJ2-3, with D unresolved. The V and J ends lost 0 bases and 0 bases respectively, with 16 bases between them. This CDR3 spans 18 amino acids. The germline gives CDR1 SEHNR, CDR2 FQNEAQ (reference sequence). The CDR3 DNA follows: TGTGCCAGCAGCTTAGCCTACACGGACGGCCCTAGCACAGATACGCAGTATTTT. Its translation is CASSLAYTDGPSTDTQYF. Full variable domain (rest looked up from reference TRBV7-9 and TRBJ2-3): DTGVSQNPRHKITKRGQNVTFRCDPISEHNRLYWYRQTLGQGPEFLTYFQNEAQLEKSRLLSDRFSAERPKGSFSTLEIQRTEQGDSAMYLCASSLAYTDGPSTDTQYFGPGTRLTVL.

This clone was observed a single time. This sequence joins TRBV4-2 and TRBJ1-3; the D is unclear. Germline V gene data show CDR1 as LGHNA and CDR2 as YNFKEQ. The V end was cut by 0 bases, the J end by 0 bases, with 6 bases between. CDR3 length equals 15 residues. This chain's CDR3 is CASSQDGSSGNTIYF. CDR3 nucleotides: TGTGCCAGCAGCCAAGATGGATCCTCTGGAAACACCATATATTTT.

This clone was seen a single time. The chain links TRBV6-1 to TRBJ1-5, with D unresolved. CDR3 length equals 14 residues. Germline CDR1 and CDR2: MNHNS and SASEGT. The V and J ends lost 2 bases and 5 bases respectively, with 10 bases between them. CDR3 loop: CASSENRGDQPQHF. In DNA form, the CDR3 reads TGTGCCAGCAGTGAAAATCGCGGGGATCAGCCCCAGCATTTT.

This sequence joins TRBV7-2 and TRBJ2-5; the D gene is possibly TRBD1 (5 bases). Germline V gene lookup returns CDR1 SGHTA and CDR2 FQGNSA. This CDR3 comprises 15 residues. Trimming stripped 1 base from V and 4 bases from J, with 13 bases between. The CDR3 DNA reads TGTGCCAGCAGCTTAGTCGGCGCAGGGCTAGAGACCCAGTACTTC. Residues: CASSLVGAGLETQYF.

V gene TRBV14 combines with J gene TRBJ1-4, with D maybe TRBD1 (6 bases). The CDR3 sequence is 15 residues long. Deletions cut 5 bases from V and 3 bases from J, with 13 bases between. Germline V lookup: CDR1 SGHDN, CDR2 FVKESK. The CDR3 DNA is TGTGCCAGCAGCGAACAGGGTCTCCCTAATGAAAAACTGTTTTTT. It is translated as CASSEQGLPNEKLFF.

The rearrangement joins TRBV28 to TRBJ2-7; no definite D call. The CDR3 is 14 residues long. V lost 4 bases and J lost 2, with 12 bases in between. Looked up from germline, CDR1 is MDHEN and CDR2 is SYDVKM. CDR3 nucleotides: TGTGCCAGCAGTTCCCCGGGTCTTGCCTACGAGCAGTACTTC. Encoded protein: CASSSPGLAYEQYF.

This clone was recorded once. This sequence joins TRBV19 and TRBJ2-4; no reliable D call. The CDR3 extends over 17 amino acids. The germline CDR1 and CDR2 sequences are LNHDA and SQIVND (reference sequence). Trimming took 4 bases from V and 4 from J, leaving 20 bases between them. In DNA form, the CDR3 reads TGTGCCAGTAGTAGTCATGGGCAGTTACCCCCTAAAAACATTCAGTACTTC. It is translated as CASSSHGQLPPKNIQYF. The complete variable domain, with remaining parts taken from reference TRBV19 and TRBJ2-4, reads DGGITQSPKYLFRKEGQNVTLSCEQNLNHDAMYWYRQDPGQGLRLIYYSQIVNDFQKGDIAEGYSVSREKKESFPLTVTSAQKNPTAFYLCASSSHGQLPPKNIQYFGAGTRLSVL.

This sequence joins TRBV18 and TRBJ2-3, with D tentatively TRBD1 (5 bases). This CDR3 comprises 16 residues. V lost 2 bases to trimming and J lost 2 bases, with 14 bases between them. Germline V CDR1 and CDR2: KGHSH, LQKENI. The CDR3 region has the DNA TGTGCCAGCTCACCAGACAGCCGATCTCTCACAGATACGCAGTATTTT. Translated, it gives CASSPDSRSLTDTQYF.